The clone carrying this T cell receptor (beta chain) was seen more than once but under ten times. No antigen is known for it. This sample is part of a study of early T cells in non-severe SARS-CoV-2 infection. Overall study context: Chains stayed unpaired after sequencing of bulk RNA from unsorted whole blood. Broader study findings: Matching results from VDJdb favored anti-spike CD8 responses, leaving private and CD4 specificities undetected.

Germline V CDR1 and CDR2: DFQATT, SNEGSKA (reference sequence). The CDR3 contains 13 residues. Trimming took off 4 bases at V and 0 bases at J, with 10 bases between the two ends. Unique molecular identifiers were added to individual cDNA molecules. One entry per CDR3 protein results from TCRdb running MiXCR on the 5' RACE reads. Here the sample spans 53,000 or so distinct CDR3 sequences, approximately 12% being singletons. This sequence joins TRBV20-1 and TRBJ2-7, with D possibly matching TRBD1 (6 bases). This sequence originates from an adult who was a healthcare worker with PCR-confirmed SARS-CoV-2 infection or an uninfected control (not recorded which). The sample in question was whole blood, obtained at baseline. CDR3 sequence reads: CSATGAHSYEQYF. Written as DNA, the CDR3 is TGCAGTGCTACAGGGGCCCACTCCTACGAGCAGTACTTC.